These T cell receptor beta chains were read from a single sample in a study of early T cells in non-severe SARS-CoV-2 infection. Using its own MiXCR run on the 5' RACE reads, TCRdb lists one record per CDR3 protein. Among more than 50,000 distinct CDR3 sequences, over 9.5% were seen once, and the ten largest hold more than 1.2%. The sequenced sample was whole blood, obtained at baseline. The receptors were sampled from an adult who was a healthcare worker with PCR-confirmed SARS-CoV-2 infection or an uninfected control (not recorded which). The CDR3 runs from the conserved cysteine through the conserved F or W. The D gene is left open where the match is weak. Clone size is given for some rows only: seen once, a few or many times, or a class if the clone is expanded.

>TRBJ2-3|many|TRBD2|TRBV4-2
CASSQDRGGPDTQYF
TGTGCCAGCAGCCAAGATCGGGGGGGCCCAGATACGCAGTATTTT
>TRBJ2-1|-|-|TRBV2
CASSGIRGRDNEQFF
TGTGCCAGCAGTGGGATTAGAGGTAGAGACAATGAGCAGTTCTTC
>TRBJ2-3|many|-|TRBV11-2
CASSQRLPLGTDTQYF
TGTGCCAGCAGCCAACGACTGCCCCTAGGCACAGATACGCAGTATTTT
>TRBJ2-7|-|TRBD1|TRBV5-1
CASSLRGPSLEQYF
TGCGCCAGCAGCTTGAGGGGGCCCTCCCTCGAGCAGTACTTC
>TRBJ1-2|-|-|TRBV18
CASSLANFGYTF
TGTGCCAGCTCACTAGCTAACTTTGGCTACACCTTC
>TRBJ2-7|-|-|TRBV10-2
CASRPGSSSYEQYF
TGCGCCAGCAGACCAGGGTCGAGCTCCTACGAGCAGTACTTC
>TRBJ2-5|-|TRBD1|TRBV15
CATSSSETGGETQYF
TGTGCCACCAGCAGTTCTGAGACAGGGGGAGAGACCCAGTACTTC
>TRBJ2-1|few|TRBD1|TRBV6-1
CASSRDRDVEQFF
TGTGCCAGCAGCCGAGACAGGGACGTCGAGCAGTTCTTC
>TRBJ1-1|few|-|TRBV6-1
CASPKNKEGDEAFF
TGTGCCAGCCCCAAGAACAAGGAAGGGGATGAAGCTTTCTTT
>TRBJ1-1|-|-|TRBV18
CASSPQGSTEAFF
TGTGCCAGCTCACCACAGGGTAGCACTGAAGCTTTCTTT
>TRBJ2-6|few|-|TRBV9
CASSVSSVSGANVLTF
TGTGCCAGCAGCGTTTCGAGCGTCTCTGGGGCCAACGTCCTGACTTTC
>TRBJ2-7|few|-|TRBV7-2
CASRSPDLPVTF
TGTGCCAGCAGATCTCCGGACTTACCGGTCACGTTC
>TRBJ1-5|few|-|TRBV20-1
CSARQGDQPQHF
TGCAGTGCTAGGCAGGGTGATCAGCCCCAGCATTTT
>TRBJ2-7|few|-|TRBV27
CASSSPTGYEQYF
TGTGCCAGCAGTTCCCCGACTGGTTACGAGCAGTACTTC
>TRBJ2-6|few|-|TRBV6-2/TRBV6-3
CASLQPGANVLTF
TGTGCCAGCCTACAGCCTGGGGCCAACGTCCTGACTTTC
>TRBJ2-7|few|-|TRBV27
CASSLGGDGTYEQYF
TGTGCCAGCAGTTTAGGAGGGGACGGTACCTACGAGCAGTACTTC
>TRBJ2-1|many|-|TRBV11-2
CASSPIASGDEQFF
TGTGCCAGCAGCCCGATAGCTAGTGGGGATGAGCAGTTCTTC
>TRBJ2-5|-|TRBD2|TRBV5-1
CASSLIAGGTYQETQYF
TGCGCCAGCAGCTTAATAGCGGGAGGAACGTACCAAGAGACCCAGTACTTC
>TRBJ2-5|-|TRBD2|TRBV11-2
CASSLARLAGFQETQYF
TGTGCCAGCAGCTTAGCCCGACTAGCGGGTTTCCAAGAGACCCAGTACTTC
>TRBJ2-7|-|-|TRBV29-1
CSAATETTIYEQYF
TGCAGCGCCGCGACGGAGACAACAATCTACGAGCAGTACTTC
>TRBJ2-3|few|TRBD2|TRBV10-1
CASSESSTSGTDTQYF
TGCGCCAGCAGTGAGTCGAGTACTAGCGGCACAGATACGCAGTATTTT
>TRBJ2-1|many|-|TRBV11-3
CASSLSAASDEQFF
TGTGCCAGCAGCTTAAGTGCGGCTAGCGATGAGCAGTTCTTC
>TRBJ2-2|medium-sized|TRBD1|TRBV25-1
CASSEGTGETGELFF
TGTGCCAGCAGTGAGGGGACAGGTGAAACCGGGGAGCTGTTTTTT
>TRBJ1-6|-|-|TRBV14
CASSPRGGGSPLHF
TGTGCCAGCAGCCCCCGGGGCGGGGGTTCACCCCTCCACTTT
>TRBJ2-7|many|-|TRBV7-9
CASSLNRGGADEQYF
TGTGCCAGCAGCTTAAATCGGGGTGGTGCTGACGAGCAGTACTTC
>TRBJ2-7|many|TRBD1|TRBV7-8
CASSLDRVGEQYF
TGTGCCAGCAGCCTGGACAGGGTAGGCGAGCAGTACTTC
>TRBJ2-7|-|-|TRBV6-5
CASSEDSTYGQYF
TGTGCCAGCAGTGAAGACTCGACCTACGGGCAGTACTTC
>TRBJ2-3|-|-|TRBV7-9
CASSFERPPTDTQYF
TGTGCCAGCAGTTTCGAGAGGCCCCCCACAGATACGCAGTATTTT
>TRBJ1-1|few|-|TRBV28
CASSQIGTVSDTEAFF
TGTGCCAGCAGTCAAATCGGGACCGTTAGCGACACTGAAGCTTTCTTT
>TRBJ1-2|-|TRBD1|TRBV29-1
CSVTRQGDYGYTF
TGCAGCGTTACGAGGCAGGGGGACTATGGCTACACCTTC
>TRBJ2-3|many|-|TRBV5-1
CASSFPPGPGENTQYF
TGCGCCAGCAGCTTCCCCCCTGGGCCTGGAGAGAATACGCAGTATTTT
>TRBJ2-3|-|-|TRBV10-3
CAISERAGFDTQYF
TGTGCCATCAGTGAGCGGGCGGGCTTTGATACGCAGTATTTT
>TRBJ2-1|few|TRBD2|TRBV27
CASSFRSLAGIRKSSYNEQFF
TGTGCCAGCAGTTTCCGAAGCCTAGCGGGGATTCGAAAGAGCTCCTACAATGAGCAGTTCTTC
>TRBJ1-1|-|-|TRBV12-3/TRBV12-4
CASSFGQYTEAFF
TGTGCCAGCAGTTTCGGACAGTACACTGAAGCTTTCTTT
>TRBJ1-1|-|-|TRBV7-9
CASSLARLEEAFF
TGTGCCAGCAGCTTAGCGCGTTTGGAAGAAGCTTTCTTT
>TRBJ2-7|few|-|TRBV10-3
CAISGATGRSAYEQYF
TGTGCCATCAGTGGTGCCACAGGGCGTTCGGCCTACGAGCAGTACTTC
>TRBJ2-3|once|-|TRBV4-3
CASSQDRDSSTDTQYF
TGCGCCAGCAGCCAAGATAGGGACTCATCCACAGATACGCAGTATTTT
>TRBJ2-3|few|-|TRBV6-1
CASRPGRTLTDTQYF
TGTGCCAGCAGGCCCGGACGGACCCTCACAGATACGCAGTATTTT
>TRBJ2-7|few|TRBD1|TRBV6-5
CASSYDRVSYEQYF
TGTGCCAGCAGTTATGACAGGGTTTCCTACGAGCAGTACTTC
>TRBJ2-3|many|-|TRBV6-4
CASSDSAGATDTQYF
TGTGCCAGCAGTGACTCGGCGGGTGCTACAGATACGCAGTATTTT
>TRBJ2-7|few|TRBD2|TRBV5-4
CASSSDPSGSSYEQYF
TGTGCCAGCAGTTCCGACCCTAGCGGGAGTTCCTACGAGCAGTACTTC
>TRBJ1-4|few|-|TRBV19
CASKIGTANEKLFF
TGTGCCAGTAAGATAGGGACCGCTAATGAAAAACTGTTTTTT
>TRBJ2-1|-|-|TRBV3-1
CASSQGSYGNEQFF
TGTGCCAGCAGCCAAGGCTCCTACGGTAATGAGCAGTTCTTC
>TRBJ1-3|-|-|TRBV7-6
CASSLRSSGNTIYF
TGTGCCAGCAGCTTGCGCAGCTCTGGAAACACCATATATTTT
>TRBJ1-2|few|-|TRBV27
CASTISRYGAEGYTF
TGTGCCAGCACAATAAGCAGATACGGGGCTGAAGGCTACACCTTC
>TRBJ1-4|-|-|TRBV11-2
CASLGGRRENLFF
TGTGCCAGCTTGGGAGGGCGGAGGGAAAACCTGTTTTTT
>TRBJ2-7|few|-|TRBV6-6
CASSYNSGGHKYF
TGTGCCAGCAGTTACAACTCAGGGGGGCACAAGTACTTC
>TRBJ2-3|few|-|TRBV13
CASSLPLGDTQYF
TGTGCCAGCAGCCTACCCTTGGGCGATACGCAGTATTTT
>TRBJ2-7|-|TRBD1|TRBV5-1
CASSPRGQGYHEQYF
TGCGCCAGCAGCCCGAGGGGACAGGGGTACCACGAGCAGTACTTC
>TRBJ2-3|-|TRBD2|TRBV10-3
CAISDPSGRTDTQYF
TGTGCCATCAGTGATCCTAGCGGGAGGACAGATACGCAGTATTTT
>TRBJ1-1|many|-|TRBV24-1
CAIEWRNTEAFF
TGTGCCATCGAATGGAGGAACACTGAAGCTTTCTTT
>TRBJ2-7|many|TRBD1|TRBV7-9
CASSVGYTGVGSYEQYF
TGTGCCAGCAGCGTTGGGTATACAGGGGTAGGATCCTACGAGCAGTACTTC
>TRBJ2-1|many|TRBD1|TRBV10-3
CAIRQDRIYYNEQFF
TGTGCCATCAGGCAGGACAGGATTTACTACAATGAGCAGTTCTTC
>TRBJ2-3|few|TRBD2|TRBV7-7
CASSLGGGADTQYF
TGTGCTAGCAGCTTAGGCGGGGGGGCAGATACGCAGTATTTT
>TRBJ1-1|-|TRBD1|TRBV10-3
CAISEAQGVVGTEAFF
TGTGCCATCAGTGAGGCGCAGGGGGTGGTAGGTACTGAAGCTTTCTTT